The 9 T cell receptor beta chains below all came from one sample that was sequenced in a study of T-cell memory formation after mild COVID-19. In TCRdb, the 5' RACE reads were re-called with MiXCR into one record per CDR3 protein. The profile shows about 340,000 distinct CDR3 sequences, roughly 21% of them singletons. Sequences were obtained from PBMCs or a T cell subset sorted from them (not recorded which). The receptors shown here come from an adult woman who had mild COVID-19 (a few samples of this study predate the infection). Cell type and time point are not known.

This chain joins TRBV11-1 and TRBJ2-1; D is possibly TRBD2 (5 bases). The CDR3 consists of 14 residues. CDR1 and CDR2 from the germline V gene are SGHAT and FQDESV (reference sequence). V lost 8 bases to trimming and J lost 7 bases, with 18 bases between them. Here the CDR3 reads CASLAHRVGNEQFF. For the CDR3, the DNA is TGTGCCAGCCTAGCTCATAGGGTAGGGAATGAGCAGTTCTTC.

CDR3 nucleotide sequence: TGTGCCACCAGCAGAGATTGGAGTAGCGGGGGCCTCTCCGATACGCAGTATTTT. It yields the protein CATSRDWSSGGLSDTQYF. V gene TRBV15 combines with J gene TRBJ2-3; 9 bases match TRBD2. The CDR3 runs to 18 residues. Trimming cost V 0 bases and J 6 bases; bases outside gene matches: 13. Germline V gene data show CDR1 as LNHNV and CDR2 as YYDKDF (reference sequence).

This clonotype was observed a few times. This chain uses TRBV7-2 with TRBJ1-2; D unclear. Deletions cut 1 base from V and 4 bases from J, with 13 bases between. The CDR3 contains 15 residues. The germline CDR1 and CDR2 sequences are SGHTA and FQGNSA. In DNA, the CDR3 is TGTGCCAGCAGCTTAGGGAGAACGTTGGGCTATGGCTACACCTTC. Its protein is CASSLGRTLGYGYTF. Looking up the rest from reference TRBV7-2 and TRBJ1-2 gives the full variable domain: GAGVSQSPSNKVTEKGKDVELRCDPISGHTALYWYRQSLGQGLEFLIYFQGNSAPDKSGLPSDRFSAERTGGSVSTLTIQRTQQEDSAVYLCASSLGRTLGYGYTFGSGTRLTVV.

CDR3 amino acids: CSATDSFLAEAFF. Written as DNA, the CDR3 is TGCAGTGCTACTGACAGTTTTCTCGCTGAAGCTTTCTTT. V is TRBV20-1 and J is TRBJ1-1; D perhaps matches TRBD1 (5 bases). The CDR3 totals 13 residues. V lost 4 bases to trimming and J lost 6 bases, with 15 bases between them. The germline CDR1 and CDR2 sequences are DFQATT and SNEGSKA (reference sequence).

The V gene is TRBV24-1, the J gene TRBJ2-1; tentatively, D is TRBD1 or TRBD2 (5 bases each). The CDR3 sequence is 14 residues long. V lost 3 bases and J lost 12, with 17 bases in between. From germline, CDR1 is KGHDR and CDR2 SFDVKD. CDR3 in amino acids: CATSDTRQSDRQFF. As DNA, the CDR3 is TGTGCCACCAGTGATACTAGACAGTCCGATCGGCAGTTCTTC.

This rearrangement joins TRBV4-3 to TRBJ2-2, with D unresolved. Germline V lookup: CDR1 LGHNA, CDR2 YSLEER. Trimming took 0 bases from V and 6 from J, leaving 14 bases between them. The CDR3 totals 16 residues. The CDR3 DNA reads TGCGCCAGCAGCCAAGATAGGGTCGTACTCGCCGGGGAGCTGTTTTTT. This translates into CASSQDRVVLAGELFF.

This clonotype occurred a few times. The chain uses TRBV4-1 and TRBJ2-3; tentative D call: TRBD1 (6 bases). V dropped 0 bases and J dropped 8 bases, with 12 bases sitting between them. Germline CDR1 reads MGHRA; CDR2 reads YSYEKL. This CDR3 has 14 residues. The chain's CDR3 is CASSQDQPRGTQYF. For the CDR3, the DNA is TGCGCCAGCAGCCAAGATCAGCCCAGGGGTACGCAGTATTTT.

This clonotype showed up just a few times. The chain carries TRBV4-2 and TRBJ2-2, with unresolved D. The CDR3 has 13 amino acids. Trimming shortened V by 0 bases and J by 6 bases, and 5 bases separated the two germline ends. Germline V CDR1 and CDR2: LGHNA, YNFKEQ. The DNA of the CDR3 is TGTGCCAGCAGCCAAGATGGCGCCGGGGAGCTGTTTTTT. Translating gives CASSQDGAGELFF.

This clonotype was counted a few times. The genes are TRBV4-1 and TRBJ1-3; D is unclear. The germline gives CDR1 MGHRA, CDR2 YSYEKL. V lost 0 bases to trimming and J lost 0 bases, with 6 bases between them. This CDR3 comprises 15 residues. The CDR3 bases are TGCGCCAGCAGCCAAGAGGGCAGCTCTGGAAACACCATATATTTT. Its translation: CASSQEGSSGNTIYF.